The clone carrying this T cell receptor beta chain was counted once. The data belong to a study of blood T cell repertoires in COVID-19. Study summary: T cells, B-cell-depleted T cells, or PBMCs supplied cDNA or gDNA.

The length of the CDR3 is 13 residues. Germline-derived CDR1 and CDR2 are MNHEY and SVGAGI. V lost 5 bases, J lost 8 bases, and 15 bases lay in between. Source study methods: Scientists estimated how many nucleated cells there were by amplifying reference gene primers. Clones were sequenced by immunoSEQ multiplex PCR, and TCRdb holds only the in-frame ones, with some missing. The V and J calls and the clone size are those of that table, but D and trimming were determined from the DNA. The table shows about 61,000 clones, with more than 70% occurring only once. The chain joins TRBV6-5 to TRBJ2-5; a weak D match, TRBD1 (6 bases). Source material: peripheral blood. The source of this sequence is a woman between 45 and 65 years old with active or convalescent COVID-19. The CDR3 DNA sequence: TGTGCCAGCAGTCCGGGACACGAGGGCACCCAGTACTTC. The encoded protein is CASSPGHEGTQYF.